This T cell receptor beta chain was found in a study of shared clonotypes between healthy human individuals. V lost 6 bases, J lost 2 bases, and 5 bases lay in between. The CDR3 has 13 residues. Germline values: CDR1 MNHEY, CDR2 SVGAGI. The table came from immunoSEQ multiplex PCR; TCRdb's copy has only in-frame clones and leaves some out. The sample shows millions of clones, 85% to 95% of them seen only once. Sequenced material: naive CD4+ T cells sorted from blood. Subset reported: CD45RA+ positively selected. The chain carries TRBV6-5 and TRBJ2-6; no clear D gene. This TCR was recovered from a man between 18 and 35 years old in good health. CDR3 sequence: CASREPGANVLTF. The CDR3 DNA reads TGTGCCAGCAGGGAGCCTGGGGCCAACGTCCTGACTTTC.